This TCR beta chain was captured in a study of cytomegalovirus exposure and HLA in healthy donors (TCRdb year 2017). Describing the broader study: An earlier analysis of some 550 of the donors reported approximately 270 Gb of sequence data and more than 90 million unique TCR beta sequences from about 200 million T cells. Around 320 gigabases of sequencing data and approximately 93 million unique TCR sequences were included in an early release covering under 650 HLA-typed donors. The number of typed donors differed by locus: about 620-640 for A, B, C, DRB1 and DQB1; 500 to 550 for DQA1; some 590 for DPA1; and some 450 for DPB1. The genetic ancestry cluster associated with self-reported Caucasian donors included 70% to 85% of the 398 genotyped donors. All discovery cohort repertoires had been generated on a single sequencing platform. Among some 400 genotyped donors of the cohort, an average of roughly 230,000 unique TCR beta nucleotide sequences was sequenced per donor, of which roughly 17% were non-productive. To predict cytomegalovirus infection status, the study combined high-throughput TCR immunosequencing, statistical association of individual TCRs with disease status, and machine learning. In addition to the first cohort of several hundred subjects, a separate validation cohort of 130 or so different subjects was used. HLA typing included class I and class II loci at four-digit resolution. Donor age, sex, ethnicity and CMV serostatus were compiled together with the repertoire data. In the later analysis, no new phenotypic data were used to find candidate immune exposures; instead, reliance was placed on TCR beta sequences and their occurrence across donors. An earlier analysis of several hundred of the donors used high-throughput TCR beta sequencing to judge whether each TCR beta V gene segment behaved as functional or pseudogenic. Genome-wide SNP genotypes for about 55% of the roughly 670 donors were used in a later genetic analysis, which treated that subset as a discovery cohort. The study used immunosequencing to profile the T cell repertoires of around 600 subjects and linked those repertoires to cytomegalovirus serostatus. In a later analysis, previously published TCR beta repertoires from 500 to 750 donors were re-analyzed and high-resolution HLA genotyping was added so that TCR occurrence patterns could be studied. Roughly 5 DR-DQ haplotypes were handled as single units for association and clustering, since linkage in the cohort was strong. The aim of the study was to test whether cataloging public T cell receptors could identify signatures of past pathogen exposure.

Libraries came from the immunoSEQ multiplex PCR assay. The multiplex PCR relied on a mix of 60 forward primers for TCR Vbeta segments and 13 reverse primers for TCR Jbeta segments. The CDR3 region of rearranged TCR beta genes was amplified from genomic DNA with a multiplex PCR assay. The amplified TCR beta libraries were sequenced on the Illumina HiSeq System as 87-base-pair reads. In the source study's methods: In a later analysis, tens of millions of unique TCR beta chains were counted across the 650 to 700 repertoires, and roughly 10 million of these chains were shared by at least two donors. To remove PCR and sequencing errors, raw reads were error-corrected and collapsed into unique sequences using a nearest-neighbor algorithm that merged closely related sequences. CDR3 sequences were aligned to IMGT reference sequences to assign V, D and J gene segments. For a sequence to be retained, a match of at least six nucleotides was required to both a V gene segment and a J gene segment. A rearrangement counted as productive if the CDR3 had no stop codons and remained in frame with V and J, and every other rearrangement counted as non-productive. CDR3 was defined according to IMGT convention as the region running from the second conserved V-encoded cysteine to the conserved J-encoded phenylalanine. The earlier analysis of about 590 of the donors excluded sequences that lacked an unambiguous match to a single V gene segment. In an earlier analysis of approximately 500 of the donors, a V segment was called functional when productive rearrangements were above 56.7%, and segregating when the standard deviation between donors exceeded 5%. A statistical classification framework was built for diagnosing cytomegalovirus status from the catalog of TCR beta chain sequences. In a later analysis, TCR nucleotide sequences were compared against IMGT/GENE-DB human TR gene sequences so that V and J genes could be assigned. A later analysis assigned CDR3 sequences and most-parsimonious VDJ recombination scenarios with the TCRdist pipeline. In a later analysis, every TCR beta chain was defined by the combination of its CDR3 amino acid sequence and its V-gene family, and reads without a unique V-gene family were dropped. To address suspected cross-contamination and a sequencing artifact, a later analysis removed 592 highly shared, low-generation-probability nucleotide sequences. For each public chain, a later analysis derived a clonal expansion index from normalized ranks of inferred template counts within each repertoire. Generation probabilities in a later analysis came from a VDJ recombination model fitted to out-of-frame rearrangements, and those results were checked against IGoR. In a later analysis, TCR-TCR, TCR-HLA and TCR-CMV co-occurrence was scored with hypergeometric tests, and a repertoire-size bias correction was applied to TCR pairs. A later analysis estimated false discovery rates by permuting HLA or CMV assignments 20 times. A later analysis grouped co-occurring TCRs with DBSCAN, adding TCRdist sequence similarity when clustering within HLA-allele-positive subsets. Repertoires with fewer than 30,000 or more than 120,000 public chains were left out of co-occurrence clustering, as were about five repertoires with anomalous nucleotide sharing. TCRdb retrieved this table from immuneACCESS and kept in-frame rearrangements only. Not all clones are present; in checked studies, unresolved V genes account for under half, and no reason is known for the remainder. The V and J calls and clone size come from that table; D and trimming were worked out from the DNA. The sample table shows roughly 130,000 clones, and more than 80% are seen once. 1% of the sample is in the top ten clones.

The cohort was made up of 500 to 800 healthy bone marrow donors. At the time of sampling, every cohort member was nominally healthy, though immune exposures that went unrecorded were likely present. The donor was CMV seronegative and belonged to the group of 352 seronegative cohort members. A peripheral blood sample was collected from each donor, and TCR beta sequencing was performed on peripheral blood mononuclear cells. Genomic DNA extraction from the blood cell samples was performed with the Qiagen DNeasy Blood Extraction Kit. From V the trimming removes 5 bases and from J it removes 6 bases, while the gene matches leave 10 bases of the junction unaccounted for. Its CDR3 holds 14 amino acids, cysteine through phenylalanine. Only the CDR3 part of the read is kept: 42 bases, read in frame from the first base. The germline V gene (reference sequence) sets CDR1 to GTSNPN and CDR2 to SVGIG. Overall study results and their limits: In a later analysis, several top co-occurrence clusters were reported to appear linked to parvovirus B19, influenza, CMV and Epstein-Barr virus. Cytomegalovirus status was reported to be diagnosed by the classifier with high specificity and sensitivity in both the original and validation cohorts. A later analysis found that HLA-associated TCR beta chains were more clonally expanded and had lower generation probabilities than equally common non-associated chains. Linkage disequilibrium might explain the correlated functional status among segregating V segments, but an unknown experimental factor could not be ruled out. In vitro tests confirmed that a few of the cytomegalovirus-associated TCR beta chains recognize cytomegalovirus antigens. The authors suggested that the approach could potentially be extended to other disease states and immunological phenotypes. While some public TCRs were present in many individuals, most TCR sequences turned up only very rarely across donors. Compared with the approximately 670-donor mean, donors in an Asian-associated ancestry cluster had fewer N-insertions in productive TCRs, according to a later genetic analysis. Immune exposure information for the cohort was limited to CMV serostatus. When HLA alleles, especially DR and DQ, strongly co-occurred, attributing TCR associations to individual alleles was difficult. A later analysis associated 15,000 to 20,000 TCR beta sequences with specific HLA alleles at a false discovery rate of 0.05. This cohort had only TCR beta chains sequenced, and the lack of alpha or paired-chain data limited which features could be detected. Because HLA typing was unavailable for some donors at each locus, only the typed subset was used in association tests. Because counts were too low, seventeen rarely observed V segments, including chromosome 9 orphons, were excluded from the earlier analysis of around 640 of the donors. Roughly uniform sequencing depth across donors was assumed in presence/absence analyses, although this assumption may not hold. In a later analysis, the rate of TCR association differed among HLA loci, with DRB1 alleles having the most associated TCRs and HLA-C alleles having the fewest. The study listed 150 to 200 TCR beta chains as associated with cytomegalovirus. Some IMGT-functional V segments, including TRBV6-2 and TRBV6-3, could not be told apart with the 87-base-pair reads, so those segments were excluded. V-gene and J-gene trimming of TCR beta chains was associated with a missense DCLRE1C variant in a later genetic analysis, and the association was replicated in an independent cohort. In an earlier analysis of around 600 of the donors, most TCR beta V segments were observed in productive rearrangements about 87% or about 30% of the time, broadly matching IMGT annotations. A further reported finding was that TCR beta sequences accurately predicted the HLA-A and HLA-B alleles for most subjects in the first cohort. A cluster of highly shared sequence variants was judged likely to be a technical artifact of the sequencing pipeline. A later analysis found that most CMV-associated TCR beta chains appeared HLA-restricted, with HLA associations seemingly driven largely by CMV exposure.

This clone has a handful of counts. Its antigen remains undetermined. The sample holds no much larger clone one base away, and base qualities are not on file. The chain couples TRBV30 to TRBJ2-1, with 7 junctional bases fitting TRBD1. The clonotype was recovered from a man aged 40-50 years in good health and CMV-seronegative. The sequenced sample consisted of PBMCs. The CDR3: CAWSLGGQTNEQFF. The nucleotide sequence reads TGTGCCTGGTCCCTTGGGGGACAGACCAATGAGCAGTTCTTC.